Each of the 8 T cell receptor beta chains below was sequenced from the same sample in a study of response to subunit inactivated influenza vaccine. Each CDR3 protein gets one entry after TCRdb re-called the RT-PCR reads with MiXCR. The sample holds more than 600,000 distinct CDR3 sequences, about 18% seen once. The sequencing used PBMCs from blood, collected 5 days after vaccination. These TCRs come from a man in his forties or fifties who received an inactivated influenza vaccine.

The chain joins TRBV20-1 to TRBJ2-7, with 7 bases aligning to TRBD1. The V segment lost 2 bases and the J segment 3 bases; nucleotides outside the gene matches: 4. Germline V gene data show CDR1 as DFQATT and CDR2 as SNEGSKA (reference sequence). This CDR3 region has 13 residues. CDR3 sequence (DNA): TGCAGTGCTAGACCCGACAGGGACTACGAGCAGTACTTC. It translates to CSARPDRDYEQYF.

The chain joins TRBV20-1 to TRBJ1-2; D perhaps matches TRBD1 (5 bases). The CDR3 spans 11 residues. The germline V gene has CDR1 DFQATT and CDR2 SNEGSKA (reference sequence). Trimming left V 5 bases short and J 7 bases short, with 11 bases between. The CDR3 spells CSALRGVGYTF. The CDR3 DNA reads TGCAGTGCTTTAAGGGGCGTTGGCTACACCTTC.

This clonotype was recorded at least ten times. V and J are TRBV12-3 or TRBV12-4 and TRBJ1-1, with D perhaps TRBD1 (6 bases). V was clipped by 1 base and J by 0 bases, with 9 bases between them. This CDR3 is built from 15 residues. The CDR3 nucleotides read TGTGCCAGCAGTTTAGGGGGGGACATGAACACTGAAGCTTTCTTT. Its protein product is CASSLGGDMNTEAFF.

The chain recombines TRBV7-2 with TRBJ1-1; D is ambiguous. Trimming shortened V by 1 base and J by 0 bases, and 9 bases separated the two germline ends. The CDR3 covers 15 residues. CDR1 and CDR2 (germline): SGHTA, FQGNSA. The CDR3 DNA is TGTGCCAGCAGCTTAGACATCGACTTGAACACTGAAGCTTTCTTT. Its protein is CASSLDIDLNTEAFF.

The chain uses TRBV5-1 and TRBJ2-7, with 11 bases identical to TRBD2. After removal of 0 bases from V and 4 bases from J, the junction contained 6 bases not matched to a gene. Germline V lookup: CDR1 SGHRS, CDR2 YFSETQ. The CDR3 has 16 amino acids. The chain's CDR3 is CASSLGSGRAGYEQYF. The CDR3 region has the DNA TGCGCCAGCAGCTTGGGTAGCGGGAGGGCCGGATACGAGCAGTACTTC.

The chain couples TRBV28 to TRBJ1-5; 8 bases fit TRBD1. The trim removed 8 bases at V and 4 bases at J, leaving 7 bases unmatched. The germline V gene encodes CDR1 MDHEN and CDR2 SYDVKM. The length of the CDR3 is 14 residues. CDR3 loop: CASRRQGQNQPQHF. CDR3 in DNA: TGTGCCAGCCGTAGACAGGGGCAGAATCAGCCCCAGCATTTT.

This clonotype came up many times. The rearrangement links TRBV4-1 to TRBJ2-5; D not certain. The length of the CDR3 is 14 residues. Germline V gene sequence: CDR1 MGHRA, CDR2 YSYEKL. The V gene lost 1 base and the J gene lost 5 bases, with 11 bases spanning the gap. The CDR3 DNA reads as TGCGCCAGCAGCCAAGGCATTATCTTGGAGACCCAGTACTTC. It translates to CASSQGIILETQYF.

CDR3 in amino acids: CSAQRGQRNTGELFF. The CDR3 DNA sequence: TGCAGTGCTCAGCGGGGACAGAGGAACACCGGGGAGCTGTTTTTT. This chain connects TRBV20-1 to TRBJ2-2; D may correspond to TRBD1 or TRBD2 (7 bases each). The CDR3 extends over 15 amino acids. Trimming left V 5 bases short and J 1 base short, with 14 bases between. Looked up from germline, CDR1 is DFQATT and CDR2 is SNEGSKA (reference sequence).